These 18 T cell receptor beta chains share one sample of origin, sequenced in a study of T cells in Graves' hyperthyroidism and ophthalmopathy. Amplification of TCR beta CDR3 regions used RNA as the template. Using the HTBI primer set, a first-round RT-PCR was run on the TCR CDR3. TCRdb analysed the multiplex PCR reads with MiXCR anew, one entry per CDR3 protein. Seen here are roughly 280,000 distinct CDR3 sequences, approximately 15% observed once, and the top ten hold approximately 60%. Input material: blood. The receptor set was obtained from a woman aged 55-69 years with Graves' ophthalmopathy.

This clonotype was detected many times. The V and J genes are TRBV20-1 and TRBJ1-5; tentative D call: TRBD1 (6 bases). The CDR3 runs 14 residues. Looked up from germline, CDR1 is DFQATT and CDR2 is SNEGSKA (reference sequence). Trimming took off 6 bases at V and 6 bases at J, with 18 bases between the two ends. The chain's CDR3 is CSASTGYPGQPQHF. The CDR3 bases are TGCAGTGCGTCGACAGGATACCCGGGTCAGCCCCAGCATTTT.

Ten or more counts support this clonotype. The chain combines TRBV20-1 with TRBJ1-2, with D possibly being TRBD1 (5 bases). In germline, CDR1 is DFQATT, CDR2 SNEGSKA (reference sequence). Trimming removed 0 bases at V and 4 bases at J, with 12 bases between. The CDR3 contains 14 residues. CDR3 nucleotide sequence: TGCAGTGCTAGAGATCGGGGACTCCTCTATGGCTACACCTTC. Protein: CSARDRGLLYGYTF.

The sample holds a few counts of this clonotype. The CDR3 spells CATSVGAGGRNTGELFF. The CDR3 bases are TGTGCCACCAGTGTTGGAGCGGGGGGGCGTAACACCGGGGAGCTGTTTTTT. The chain combines TRBV24-1 with TRBJ2-2; 10 bases match TRBD2. Losses at the gene ends were 5 bases for V and 2 bases for J; bases not matched to a gene: 7. The CDR3 extends over 17 amino acids. Germline lookup yields CDR1 KGHDR and CDR2 SFDVKD.

The V call is TRBV5-1, the J call TRBJ1-4; 9 bases agree with TRBD1. CDR3 length: 14 residues. Germline V gives CDR1 SGHRS, CDR2 YFSETQ. The trim removed 2 bases at V and 8 bases at J, leaving 4 bases unmatched. The chain's CDR3 is CASSFGTGREKLFF. The CDR3 DNA is TGCGCCAGCAGCTTCGGGACAGGGCGCGAAAAACTGTTTTTT.

Worth noting for this clonotype: This may stem from a read error, because a much larger clone lies one nucleotide away. The chain joins TRBV20-1 to TRBJ2-7; D gene unclear. V lost 2 bases, J lost 5 bases, and 16 bases lay in between. Germline V gene lookup returns CDR1 DFQATT and CDR2 SNEGSKA (reference sequence). This CDR3 contains 14 residues. The CDR3 protein is CSARPLNVGDEQYF. CDR3 bases: TGCAGTGCTAGACCCTTAAACGTAGGTGACGAGCAGTACTTC.

The J gene is TRBJ1-6, the V gene TRBV7-8; D perhaps matches TRBD1 (5 bases). Per the germline V gene, CDR1 is SGHVS and CDR2 is FQNEAQ. This CDR3 region has 13 residues. With 3 bases removed from V and 11 bases from J, the gap between germline ends came to 11 bases. In nucleotides, the CDR3 is TGTGCCAGCAGCTTTCTCAGGGACGCACCCCTCCACTTT. Residues: CASSFLRDAPLHF. The full variable domain, rest sourced from reference TRBV7-8 and TRBJ1-6, is GAGVSQSPRYKVAKRGQDVALRCDPISGHVSLFWYQQALGQGPEFLTYFQNEAQLDKSGLPSDRFFAERPEGSVSTLKIQRTQQEDSAVYLCASSFLRDAPLHFGNGTRLTVT.

The genes are TRBV9 and TRBJ2-1; D tentatively fits TRBD1 or TRBD2 (5 bases each). Germline V gene sequence: CDR1 SGDLS, CDR2 YYNGEE. V was clipped by 0 bases and J by 5 bases, with 12 bases between them. The CDR3 is made up of 15 amino acids. The CDR3: CASSVAGDGHNEQFF. In nucleotides, the CDR3 is TGTGCCAGCAGCGTAGCTGGGGACGGCCACAATGAGCAGTTCTTC.

Comment on this clonotype: An end of the junction does not agree with germline; a read error may underlie this. The V gene is TRBV15, the J gene TRBJ1-1; 9 nucleotides line up with TRBD2. The J call could be wrong; TRBJ2-2 is a better fit for the DNA end. Germline values: CDR1 LNHNV, CDR2 YYDKDF (reference sequence). This CDR3 spans 16 amino acids. The CDR3 DNA follows: TGTGCCACCAGCAGAACCGGGACTAGCATGGCCGGGAAGCTGTTTTTT. It translates to CATSRTGTSMAGKLFF.

A few counts support this clonotype. This sequence joins TRBV7-2 and TRBJ2-5, with 8 bases lining up with TRBD2. The CDR3 sequence is 14 residues long. Trimming at V came to 5 bases and at J to 5 bases, leaving 7 bases not matched to a gene. CDR1 and CDR2 from the germline V gene are SGHTA and FQGNSA. CDR3 loop: CASSDGRGWETQYF. In DNA, the CDR3 is TGTGCCAGCAGCGACGGGAGGGGTTGGGAGACCCAGTACTTC.

The V and J genes are TRBV4-1 and TRBJ1-2; D might be TRBD1 (5 bases). Germline values: CDR1 MGHRA, CDR2 YSYEKL. The V end lost 1 base, the J end lost 6 bases, and 15 bases lay between the germline ends. The CDR3 has 15 amino acids. CDR3 sequence reads: CASSQVAGKEDGYTF. CDR3 coding DNA: TGCGCCAGCAGCCAAGTTGCAGGGAAGGAGGATGGCTACACCTTC.

This clonotype was seen only a few times. The rearrangement joins TRBV6-1 to TRBJ1-5; no definite D call. The CDR3 sequence is 13 residues long. With 7 bases removed from V and 0 bases from J, the gap between germline ends came to 7 bases. Germline lookup yields CDR1 MNHNS and CDR2 SASEGT. The DNA of the CDR3 is TGTGCCAGCACCGAGATTAGCAATCAGCCCCAGCATTTT. Translating it yields CASTEISNQPQHF.

This clonotype was observed a handful of times. The chain recombines TRBV5-8 with TRBJ2-3, with 9 bases lining up with TRBD2. The J segment lost 6 bases and the V segment lost 0 bases, leaving 23 bases of the junction unmatched. CDR1 SGHTS and CDR2 YDEGEE come from the germline V gene. The CDR3 spans 21 residues. CDR3 in DNA: TGTGCCAGCAGCTTGGGCACGTTAGCGGGAGTACTGCGTAGAGGTAGGGATACGCAGTATTTT. It is translated as CASSLGTLAGVLRRGRDTQYF.

This clonotype was seen many times. The rearrangement joins TRBV6-1 to TRBJ2-1; 8 positions agree with TRBD1. Germline V gives CDR1 MNHNS, CDR2 SASEGT. The CDR3 has 13 amino acids. Trimming at V came to 5 bases and at J to 8 bases, leaving 5 bases not matched to a gene. The chain's CDR3 is CASSLMTGDEQFF. The DNA for the CDR3 is TGTGCCAGCAGTCTAATGACAGGGGATGAGCAGTTCTTC.

The chain is built from TRBV7-2 and TRBJ2-1; 7 bases are a match to TRBD1. Trimming took 7 bases from V and 4 from J; bases not matched to a gene: 10. This CDR3 has 15 residues. Germline CDR1 and CDR2: SGHTA and FQGNSA. Here the CDR3 reads CASTSSGTAYNEQFF. Written as DNA, the CDR3 is TGTGCCAGCACCTCCTCCGGGACAGCTTACAATGAGCAGTTCTTC. Supplemented by reference TRBV7-2 and TRBJ2-1, the full variable domain reads GAGVSQSPSNKVTEKGKDVELRCDPISGHTALYWYRQSLGQGLEFLIYFQGNSAPDKSGLPSDRFSAERTGGSVSTLTIQRTQQEDSAVYLCASTSSGTAYNEQFFGPGTRLTVL.

This clonotype was picked up many times. The chain links TRBV5-1 to TRBJ1-3; D not certain. CDR3 length: 16 residues. V was cut by 3 bases and J by 0 bases, with 13 bases left in between. Germline CDR1 is SGHRS and CDR2 is YFSETQ. The CDR3 reads CASSYTVQTSGNTIYF. The CDR3 DNA follows: TGCGCCAGCAGCTATACAGTACAGACCTCTGGAAACACCATATATTTT.

This clonotype was recorded at least ten times. This chain joins TRBV19 and TRBJ2-7; perhaps TRBD1 as D (5 bases). Germline V gene data show CDR1 as LNHDA and CDR2 as SQIVND (reference sequence). CDR3 length: 13 amino acids. The V end lost 5 bases, the J end lost 2 bases, and 10 bases lay between the germline ends. The chain's CDR3 is CASSSGHTYEQYF. CDR3 in DNA: TGTGCCAGTAGTTCCGGACACACCTACGAGCAGTACTTC.

As regards this clonotype: Sequence at one end of the junction differs from germline and may be a read error. This chain links TRBV7-2 with TRBJ2-1; D may be TRBD1 (5 bases). Germline CDR1 reads SGHTA; CDR2 reads FQGNSA. The CDR3 contains 13 residues. In DNA, the CDR3 is TGTGCCAGCAGCTCCAGGGCCAGGCCTCTCGTTTCCTTC. This encodes CASSSRARPLVSF.

Many counts were recorded for this clonotype. The chain is built from TRBV5-1 and TRBJ2-7; 9 nucleotides line up with TRBD1. The ends lost 4 bases at V and 2 bases at J; junction bases unmatched: 7. CDR1 is SGHRS and CDR2 is YFSETQ in the germline V gene. This CDR3 region has 15 residues. The DNA for the CDR3 is TGCGCCAGCAGCGCTGACAGGGGGGTGACCTACGAGCAGTACTTC. Translated, it gives CASSADRGVTYEQYF.